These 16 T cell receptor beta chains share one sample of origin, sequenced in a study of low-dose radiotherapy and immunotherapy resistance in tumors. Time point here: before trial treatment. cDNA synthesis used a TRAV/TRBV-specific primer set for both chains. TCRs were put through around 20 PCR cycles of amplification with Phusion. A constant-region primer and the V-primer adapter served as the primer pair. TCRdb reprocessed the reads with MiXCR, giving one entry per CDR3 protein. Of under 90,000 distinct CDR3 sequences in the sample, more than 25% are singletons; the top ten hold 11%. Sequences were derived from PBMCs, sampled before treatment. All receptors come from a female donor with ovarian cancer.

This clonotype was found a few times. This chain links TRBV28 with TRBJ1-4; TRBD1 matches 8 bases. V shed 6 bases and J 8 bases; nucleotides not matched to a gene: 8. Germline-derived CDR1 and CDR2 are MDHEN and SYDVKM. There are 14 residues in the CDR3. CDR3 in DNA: TGTGCCAGCAGGCACAGGGGGATCGGGGAAAAACTGTTTTTT. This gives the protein CASRHRGIGEKLFF.

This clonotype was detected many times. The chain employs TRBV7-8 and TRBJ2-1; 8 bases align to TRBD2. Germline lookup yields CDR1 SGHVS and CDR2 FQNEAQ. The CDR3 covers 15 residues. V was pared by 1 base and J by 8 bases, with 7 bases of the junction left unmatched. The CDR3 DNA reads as TGTGCCAGCAGCTTAGGACTAGCGACGGGCGATGAGCAGTTCTTC. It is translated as CASSLGLATGDEQFF.

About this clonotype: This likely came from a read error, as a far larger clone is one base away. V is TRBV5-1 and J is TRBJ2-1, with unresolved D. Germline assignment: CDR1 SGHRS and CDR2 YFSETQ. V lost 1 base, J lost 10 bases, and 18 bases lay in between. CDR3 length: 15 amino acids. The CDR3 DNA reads TGCGCCAGCAGCTTGCCCGCCAGTCATTCGTACGAGCAGTTCTTC. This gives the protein CASSLPASHSYEQFF.

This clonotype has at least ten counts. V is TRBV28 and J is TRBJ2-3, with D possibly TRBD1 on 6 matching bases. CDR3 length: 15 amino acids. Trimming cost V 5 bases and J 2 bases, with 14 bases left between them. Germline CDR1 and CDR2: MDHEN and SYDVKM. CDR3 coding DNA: TGTGCCAGCAGTCCCTTAGACAGGCCCACAGATACGCAGTATTTT. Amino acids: CASSPLDRPTDTQYF.

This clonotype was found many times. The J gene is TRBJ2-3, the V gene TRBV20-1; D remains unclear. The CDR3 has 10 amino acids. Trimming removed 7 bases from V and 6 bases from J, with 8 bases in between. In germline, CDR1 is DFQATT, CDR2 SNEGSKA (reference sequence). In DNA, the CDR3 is TGCAGTGTAGGAGAGGATACGCAGTATTTT. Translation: CSVGEDTQYF.

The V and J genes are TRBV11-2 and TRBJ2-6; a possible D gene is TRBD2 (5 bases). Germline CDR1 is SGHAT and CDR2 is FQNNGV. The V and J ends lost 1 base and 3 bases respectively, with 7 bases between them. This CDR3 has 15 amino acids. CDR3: CASSLARGGANVLTF. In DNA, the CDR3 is TGTGCCAGCAGCTTAGCTCGGGGTGGGGCCAACGTCCTGACTTTC.

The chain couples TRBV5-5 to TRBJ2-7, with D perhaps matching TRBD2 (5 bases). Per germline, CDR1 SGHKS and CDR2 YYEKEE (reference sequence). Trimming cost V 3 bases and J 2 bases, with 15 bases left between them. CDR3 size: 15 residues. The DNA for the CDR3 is TGTGCCAGCAGCTCGTCGACGGGATTCGCCTACGAGCAGTACTTC. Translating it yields CASSSSTGFAYEQYF.

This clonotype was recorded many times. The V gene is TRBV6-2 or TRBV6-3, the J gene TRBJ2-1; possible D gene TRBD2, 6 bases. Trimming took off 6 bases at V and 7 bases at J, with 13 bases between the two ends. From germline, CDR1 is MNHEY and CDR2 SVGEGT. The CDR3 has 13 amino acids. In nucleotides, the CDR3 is TGTGCCAGCAGGGGGGACTGGGGGAATGAGCAGTTCTTC. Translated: CASRGDWGNEQFF.

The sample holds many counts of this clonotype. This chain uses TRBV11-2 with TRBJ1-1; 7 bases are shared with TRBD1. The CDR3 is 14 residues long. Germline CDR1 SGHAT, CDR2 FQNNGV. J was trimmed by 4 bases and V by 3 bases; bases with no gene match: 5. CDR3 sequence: CASSLSGDSTEAFF. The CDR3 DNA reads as TGTGCCAGCAGCTTGTCTGGGGACAGCACTGAAGCTTTCTTT.

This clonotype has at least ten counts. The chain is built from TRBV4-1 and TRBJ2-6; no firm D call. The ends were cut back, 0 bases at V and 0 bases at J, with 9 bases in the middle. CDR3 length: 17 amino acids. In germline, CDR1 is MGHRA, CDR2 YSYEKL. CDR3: CASSQDPRSSGANVLTF. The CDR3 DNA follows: TGCGCCAGCAGCCAAGATCCCAGAAGCTCTGGGGCCAACGTCCTGACTTTC.

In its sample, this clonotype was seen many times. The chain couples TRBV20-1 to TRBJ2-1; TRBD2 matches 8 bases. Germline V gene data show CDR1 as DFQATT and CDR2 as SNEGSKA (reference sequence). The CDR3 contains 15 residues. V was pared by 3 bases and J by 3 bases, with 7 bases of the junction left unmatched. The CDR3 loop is CSARARAGDYNEQFF. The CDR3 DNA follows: TGCAGTGCTAGGGCCCGAGCGGGAGACTACAATGAGCAGTTCTTC.

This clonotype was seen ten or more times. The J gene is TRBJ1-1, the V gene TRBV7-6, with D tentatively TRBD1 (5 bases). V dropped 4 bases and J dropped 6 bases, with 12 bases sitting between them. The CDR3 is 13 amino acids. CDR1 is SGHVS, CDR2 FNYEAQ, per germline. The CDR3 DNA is TGTGCCAGCAGCTCCGGGGGGATCGCTGAAGCTTTCTTT. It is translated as CASSSGGIAEAFF.

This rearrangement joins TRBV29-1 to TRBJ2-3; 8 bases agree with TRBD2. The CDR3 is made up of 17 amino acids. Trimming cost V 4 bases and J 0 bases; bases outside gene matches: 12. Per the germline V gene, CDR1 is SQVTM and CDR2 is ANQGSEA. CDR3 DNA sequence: TGCAGCGTTGGCAGCGCGGGGGGAGCACCTAGCACAGATACGCAGTATTTT. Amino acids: CSVGSAGGAPSTDTQYF.

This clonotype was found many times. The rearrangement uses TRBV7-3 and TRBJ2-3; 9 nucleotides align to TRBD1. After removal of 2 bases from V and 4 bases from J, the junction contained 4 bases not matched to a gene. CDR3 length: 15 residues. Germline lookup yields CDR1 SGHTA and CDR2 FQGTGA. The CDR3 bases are TGTGCCAGCAGCTTAGTGGGACAGGGATCAGATACGCAGTATTTT. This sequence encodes CASSLVGQGSDTQYF. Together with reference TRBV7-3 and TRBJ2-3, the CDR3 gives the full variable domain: GAGVSQTPSNKVTEKGKYVELRCDPISGHTALYWYRQSLGQGPEFLIYFQGTGAADDSGLPNDRFFAVRPEGSVSTLKIQRTERGDSAVYLCASSLVGQGSDTQYFGPGTRLTVL.

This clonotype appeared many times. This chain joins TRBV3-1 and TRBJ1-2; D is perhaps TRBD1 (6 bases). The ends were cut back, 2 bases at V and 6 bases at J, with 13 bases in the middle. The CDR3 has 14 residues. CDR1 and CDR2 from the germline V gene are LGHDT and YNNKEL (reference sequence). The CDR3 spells CASSQREQGNGYTF. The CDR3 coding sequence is TGTGCCAGCAGCCAACGTGAACAGGGAAATGGCTACACCTTC.

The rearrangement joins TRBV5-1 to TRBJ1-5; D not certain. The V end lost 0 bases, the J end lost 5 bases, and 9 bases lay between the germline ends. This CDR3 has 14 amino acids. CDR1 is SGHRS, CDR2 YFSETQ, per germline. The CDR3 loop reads CASSLDTGDQPQHF. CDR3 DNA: TGCGCCAGCAGCTTGGATACGGGAGATCAGCCCCAGCATTTT. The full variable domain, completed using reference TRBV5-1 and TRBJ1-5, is KAGVTQTPRYLIKTRGQQVTLSCSPISGHRSVSWYQQTPGQGLQFLFEYFSETQRNKGNFPGRFSGRQFSNSRSEMNVSTLELGDSALYLCASSLDTGDQPQHFGDGTRLSIL.